Presented here are 29 T cell receptor beta chains from one specimen sequenced in a study of blood T cell repertoires in COVID-19 (dated by TCRdb to the early 2020s). The library was made by the immunoSEQ multiplex PCR assay. In TCRdb, the immuneACCESS table is reduced to in-frame sequences with V and J assigned. These tables do not hold every clone; where another copy was compared, an unresolved V gene accounts for under half, and the others remain unexplained. This sample gives some 200,000 clones in total; roughly 85% of them show up just once. The ten largest make up approximately 26% of the sample. The sequencing sample was made of peripheral blood. The source is a woman aged 70-85 years with acute or convalescent COVID-19.

The sample holds a few counts of this clone. The chain joins TRBV7-8 to TRBJ2-7, with 13 bases that match TRBD2. The CDR3 extends over 17 amino acids. Germline CDR1 and CDR2: SGHVS and FQNEAQ. V lost 5 bases, J lost 5 bases, and 12 bases stayed unmatched. CDR3 region: CASSPGTTSGRAHEQYF. The CDR3, as DNA: TGTGCCAGCAGCCCTGGGACTACTAGCGGGAGGGCCCACGAGCAGTACTTC.

This clone was seen once. The chain joins TRBV11-1 to TRBJ1-1, with D unresolved. CDR3 size: 13 residues. Germline V lookup: CDR1 SGHAT, CDR2 FQDESV (reference sequence). V was cut by 4 bases and J by 5 bases, with 11 bases left in between. The CDR3 loop reads CASSSQEGTEAFF. DNA for the CDR3: TGTGCCAGCAGCTCTCAAGAGGGAACTGAAGCTTTCTTT.

This clone was detected only a few times. The chain couples TRBV3-1 (or the pseudogene TRBV3-2) to TRBJ2-1; 7 bases align to TRBD1. Trimming at V came to 0 bases and at J to 10 bases, leaving 18 bases not matched to a gene. The CDR3 extends over 18 amino acids. The germline V gene encodes CDR1 LGHDT and CDR2 YNNKEL (reference sequence). The chain's CDR3 is CASSQEGLAGGFSREQFF. The CDR3 coding sequence is TGTGCCAGCAGCCAAGAAGGTTTGGCAGGGGGTTTTTCAAGGGAGCAGTTCTTC.

The CDR3 reads CASSSYRWGGTEETQYF. In DNA form, the CDR3 reads TGTGCCAGCAGCTCGTACCGGTGGGGCGGGACGGAAGAGACCCAGTACTTC. The chain has TRBV7-9 and TRBJ2-5, with D possibly being TRBD2 (6 bases). V shed 4 bases and J shed 3 bases, with 21 bases lying between them. Germline values: CDR1 SEHNR, CDR2 FQNEAQ (reference sequence). The CDR3 has 17 amino acids.

This chain connects TRBV27 to TRBJ1-4; a possible D gene is TRBD1 (6 bases). The CDR3 runs to 13 residues. Germline values: CDR1 MNHEY, CDR2 SMNVEV (reference sequence). The V end was cut by 10 bases, the J end by 8 bases, with 17 bases between. The CDR3 protein is CATRGAAEEKLFF. CDR3 DNA sequence: TGTGCCACCCGGGGGGCGGCTGAAGAAAAACTGTTTTTT.

The genes are TRBV18 and TRBJ1-1; D is perhaps TRBD1 (5 bases). The CDR3 has 14 amino acids. CDR1 and CDR2 from the germline V gene are KGHSH and LQKENI. Trimming shortened V by 3 bases and J by 0 bases, and 8 bases separated the two germline ends. Written as DNA, the CDR3 is TGTGCCAGCTCACCCCCGGACATGAACACTGAAGCTTTCTTT. Amino acids: CASSPPDMNTEAFF.

This chain joins TRBV5-5 and TRBJ2-3; D ambiguous. The germline V gene has CDR1 SGHKS and CDR2 YYEKEE (reference sequence). The CDR3 is 17 amino acids. V gave up 0 bases and J gave up 0 bases, with 14 bases separating them. The CDR3 loop reads CASSLVITETSTDTQYF. CDR3 DNA: TGTGCCAGCAGCTTGGTTATTACAGAAACTAGCACAGATACGCAGTATTTT. The full variable domain, with the rest looked up from reference TRBV5-5 and TRBJ2-3, is DAGVTQSPTHLIKTRGQQVTLRCSPISGHKSVSWYQQVLGQGPQFIFQYYEKEERGRGNFPDRFSARQFPNYSSELNVNALLLGDSALYLCASSLVITETSTDTQYFGPGTRLTVL.

The rearrangement joins TRBV7-2 to TRBJ2-3, with 8 bases matching TRBD1. This CDR3 has 12 residues. CDR1 SGHTA and CDR2 FQGNSA come from the germline V gene. J lost 4 bases, V lost 8 bases, and 2 bases had no gene match. The CDR3 spells CASSDRADTQYF. The CDR3 DNA follows: TGTGCCAGCTCGGACAGGGCAGATACGCAGTATTTT.

This chain connects TRBV7-2 to TRBJ2-1; no clear D. Germline V CDR1 and CDR2: SGHTA, FQGNSA. Trimming removed 1 base at V and 0 bases at J, with 7 bases between. There are 15 residues in the CDR3. The CDR3 nucleotides are TGTGCCAGCAGCTTAGAGGCTAGCTCCTACAATGAGCAGTTCTTC. The encoded protein is CASSLEASSYNEQFF.

This clone was seen just once. This sequence joins TRBV5-4 and TRBJ2-3, with 12 bases matching TRBD2. Per germline, CDR1 SGHNT and CDR2 YYREEE (reference sequence). The CDR3 has 16 amino acids. J was trimmed by 2 bases and V by 1 base; bases with no gene match: 2. For the CDR3, the DNA is TGTGCCAGCAGCTTGACTAGCGGGAGGCACACAGATACGCAGTATTTT. This gives the protein CASSLTSGRHTDTQYF.

The chain has TRBV29-1 and TRBJ1-2, with 9 bases matching TRBD1. Germline V gives CDR1 SQVTM, CDR2 ANQGSEA. The CDR3 covers 13 residues. After removal of 6 bases from V and 5 bases from J, the junction contained 7 bases not matched to a gene. The CDR3 reads CSVQDRGWYGYTF. The CDR3 coding sequence is TGCAGCGTCCAGGACAGGGGTTGGTATGGCTACACCTTC.

V is TRBV30 and J is TRBJ2-1; TRBD1 matches 10 bases. The germline gives CDR1 GTSNPN, CDR2 SVGIG (reference sequence). After removal of 0 bases from V and 15 bases from J, the junction contained 2 bases not matched to a gene. This CDR3 region has 11 residues. The CDR3 loop reads CAWSVGQGRFF. The CDR3 region has the DNA TGTGCCTGGAGTGTGGGACAGGGGAGGTTCTTC.

The chain has TRBV5-1 and TRBJ1-6, with 10 bases aligning to TRBD1. CDR1 is SGHRS, CDR2 YFSETQ, per germline. CDR3 length equals 15 residues. Trimming removed 4 bases from V and 6 bases from J; junction bases left unmatched: 4. The CDR3 spells CASSGGQGSNSPLHF. CDR3 nucleotides: TGCGCCAGCAGCGGGGGACAGGGGTCTAATTCACCCCTCCACTTT.

The chain uses TRBV15 and TRBJ2-5, with TRBD1 matching over 7 bases. The germline CDR1 and CDR2 sequences are LNHNV and YYDKDF (reference sequence). V gave up 6 bases and J gave up 5 bases; unmatched junction bases: 6. The CDR3 runs 13 residues. DNA of the CDR3: TGTGCCACCAGGACAGGGTATCAGGAGACCCAGTACTTC. Translation: CATRTGYQETQYF.

This clone was detected only once. The chain uses TRBV20-1 and TRBJ1-2, with D unclear. CDR1 DFQATT and CDR2 SNEGSKA come from the germline V gene (reference sequence). The V end lost 1 base, the J end lost 7 bases, and 7 bases lay between the germline ends. The CDR3 runs to 11 residues. The CDR3 here is CSARVLSGYTF. DNA for the CDR3: TGCAGTGCTAGAGTCCTATCTGGCTACACCTTC.

The CDR3 is CASSLRGGVGNQPQHF. DNA of the CDR3: TGTGCCAGCAGCCTCCGGGGGGGAGTGGGCAATCAGCCCCAGCATTTT. The rearrangement uses TRBV5-8 and TRBJ1-5; D is possibly TRBD1 (5 bases). The CDR3 length is 16 residues. V was clipped by 4 bases and J by 2 bases, with 16 bases between them. Per germline, CDR1 SGHTS and CDR2 YDEGEE.

The J gene is TRBJ1-1, the V gene TRBV18; 7 nucleotides match TRBD1. The V gene end was trimmed by 2 bases and the J gene end by 7 bases; junction bases not matched to a gene: 4. The length of the CDR3 is 13 residues. Germline CDR1 KGHSH, CDR2 LQKENI. CDR3 sequence (DNA): TGTGCCAGCTCACCAGCTGGGGACAGTGAAGCTTTCTTT. Translated: CASSPAGDSEAFF.

The chain has TRBV4-1 and TRBJ2-1, with TRBD2 matching 11 bases. The CDR3 sequence is 17 residues long. The germline CDR1 and CDR2 sequences are MGHRA and YSYEKL. Trimming cost V 0 bases and J 6 bases; bases outside gene matches: 7. The CDR3 spells CASSQDWASGRSNEQFF. CDR3 coding DNA: TGCGCCAGCAGCCAAGATTGGGCTAGCGGGAGGTCCAATGAGCAGTTCTTC.

This chain joins TRBV7-3 and TRBJ2-3; 11 nucleotides line up with TRBD2. Looked up from germline, CDR1 is SGHTA and CDR2 is FQGTGA. Losses at the gene ends were 5 bases for V and 3 bases for J; bases not matched to a gene: 4. This CDR3 comprises 15 residues. DNA for the CDR3: TGTGCCAGCAGCCTACTAGCGGGAGTAACAGATACGCAGTATTTT. Its translation: CASSLLAGVTDTQYF.

V usage is TRBV19 and J usage is TRBJ2-7; 8 nucleotides agree with TRBD1. V lost 5 bases, J lost 5 bases, and 8 bases stayed unmatched. The length of the CDR3 is 14 residues. Germline V lookup: CDR1 LNHDA, CDR2 SQIVND (reference sequence). CDR3 sequence: CASSPDRDTHEQYF. The CDR3 DNA sequence: TGTGCCAGTAGTCCGGACAGGGACACCCACGAGCAGTACTTC.

The genes are TRBV27 and TRBJ1-5; D gene uncertain. The germline V gene has CDR1 MNHEY and CDR2 SMNVEV (reference sequence). The ends were cut back, 6 bases at V and 6 bases at J, with 12 bases in the middle. CDR3 length: 13 residues. DNA of the CDR3: TGTGCCAGCAGCCCTTCGGTCGGTCAGCCCCAGCATTTT. Protein product: CASSPSVGQPQHF.

The chain recombines TRBV19 with TRBJ2-5, with D possibly matching TRBD1 (5 bases). The germline V and J ends were trimmed by 6 bases and 5 bases, with 10 bases remaining between them. Germline V CDR1 and CDR2: LNHDA, SQIVND (reference sequence). The CDR3 totals 12 residues. CDR3 bases: TGTGCCAGTAGCAGGGTTGGCGAGACCCAGTACTTC. Its protein is CASSRVGETQYF.

The chain links TRBV7-2 to TRBJ1-2, with D perhaps TRBD1 (6 bases). The CDR3 has 12 residues. The V end was cut by 5 bases, the J end by 3 bases, with 7 bases between. Germline loops: CDR1 SGHTA, CDR2 FQGNSA. The CDR3 DNA reads as TGTGCCAGCAGCCAGGGGTACTATGGCTACACCTTC. As protein: CASSQGYYGYTF.

CDR3 in DNA: TGTGCCAGCAGCTTCCAGCGGGAGGGGTACAATGAGCAGTTCTTC. This encodes CASSFQREGYNEQFF. The chain has TRBV11-2 and TRBJ2-1; 10 nucleotides align to TRBD2. The CDR3 spans 15 residues. Germline values: CDR1 SGHAT, CDR2 FQNNGV. The V gene end was trimmed by 3 bases and the J gene end by 4 bases; junction bases not matched to a gene: 3.

This sequence joins TRBV3-1 (or the pseudogene TRBV3-2) and TRBJ2-1; 10 bases fit TRBD2. The ends lost 6 bases at V and 6 bases at J; junction bases unmatched: 5. This CDR3 spans 14 amino acids. Germline V lookup: CDR1 LGHDT, CDR2 YNNKEL (reference sequence). CDR3 sequence: CASSLAGAFNEQFF. For the CDR3, the DNA is TGTGCCAGCAGTCTAGCGGGAGCATTCAATGAGCAGTTCTTC.

The chain is built from TRBV10-2 and TRBJ2-7, with D tentatively TRBD2 (5 bases). V lost 4 bases, J lost 3 bases, and 10 bases lay in between. The CDR3 loop spans 13 amino acids. Germline CDR1 reads WSHSY; CDR2 reads SAAADI. CDR3 in amino acids: CASSGSGSYEQYF. CDR3 nucleotides: TGCGCCAGCAGTGGAAGCGGCAGCTACGAGCAGTACTTC.

This clone has just a few counts. The genes are TRBV2 and TRBJ1-1, with D unclear. Trimming took off 3 bases at V and 5 bases at J, with 13 bases between the two ends. Germline assignment: CDR1 SNHLY and CDR2 FYNNEI. The CDR3 totals 14 residues. Here the CDR3 DNA reads TGTGCCAGCAGTGACTTTAGAAGTGAAACTGAAGCTTTCTTT. Translated: CASSDFRSETEAFF.

Here the CDR3 DNA reads TGCAGCGTGGGACTCCAGGACACTGAAGCTTTCTTT. It translates to CSVGLQDTEAFF. The J gene is TRBJ1-1, the V gene TRBV29-1; tentative D call: TRBD1 (5 bases). The CDR3 runs to 12 residues. Germline V CDR1 and CDR2: SQVTM, ANQGSEA. The ends were cut back, 6 bases at V and 3 bases at J, with 11 bases in the middle.

This clone was recorded many times. J is TRBJ1-2 and V is TRBV6-1; 10 nucleotides match TRBD1. The V gene end was trimmed by 4 bases and the J gene end by 4 bases; junction bases not matched to a gene: 9. Per germline, CDR1 MNHNS and CDR2 SASEGT. CDR3 length: 16 residues. The CDR3 region is CASSATRDRGSYGYTF. CDR3 sequence (DNA): TGTGCCAGCAGTGCAACCCGGGACAGGGGTTCCTATGGCTACACCTTC.